This T cell receptor (beta chain) was found in a study of Tregs in tolerant kidney transplant recipients. CDR1 is LNHNV and CDR2 is YYDKDF in the germline V gene (reference sequence). Trimming at V came to 4 bases and at J to 3 bases, leaving 2 bases not matched to a gene. The CDR3 length is 14 residues. TCRdb's copy holds only in-frame clones and misses some; the assay was immunoSEQ multiplex PCR. The sample carries about 110,000 clones, around 87% recorded once. The study's findings and limits: For some patients, primers changed over time, blocking nucleotide-level comparison.

Turning to this clone: Antigen unknown.

Here the sequenced sample was CD4+ T cells from blood, taken before the transplant. V and J are TRBV15 and TRBJ2-2; 7 bases line up with TRBD1. This clonotype was sampled from a human donor who received a combined kidney and bone marrow transplant. In DNA form, the CDR3 reads TGTGCCACCAGCAAACAGGGGTACACCGGGGAGCTGTTTTTT. It specifies CATSKQGYTGELFF.